The entry below gives a single TCR beta chain sequence along with its context. Single viable CD3+CD4+CD8-CD45RO+ cells were sorted as the memory CD4+ T cells. This entry comes from a study of memory CD4+ T cells and cytomegalovirus serostatus. The method was immunoSEQ multiplex PCR; TCRdb's version includes in-frame clones alone and lacks a portion of them. The table has under 55,000 clones, roughly four fifths seen once. Sequencing was done on a sample of memory CD4+ T cells from blood. The receptor's source is an adult in good health and CMV-seronegative.

CDR3 region: CASSRTVNTEAFF. The DNA for the CDR3 is TGTGCCAGCAGCCGTACAGTGAACACTGAAGCTTTCTTT. The chain couples TRBV14 to TRBJ1-1; D remains unclear. The CDR3 has 13 residues. V was clipped by 4 bases and J by 0 bases, with 6 bases between them. The germline V gene has CDR1 SGHDN and CDR2 FVKESK.